The clone carrying this T cell receptor beta chain was found once. These data are taken from a study of cytomegalovirus exposure and HLA in healthy donors. CDR1 SGHVS and CDR2 FQNEAQ come from the germline V gene. This CDR3 is built from 18 residues. V was pared by 0 bases and J by 5 bases, with 10 bases of the junction left unmatched. The PCR made use of 60 Vbeta and 13 Jbeta primers. Sequenced by immunoSEQ multiplex PCR; TCRdb stores in-frame clones only, minus some. The sample shows about 160,000 clones, more than 70% of them seen only once. The material sequenced was PBMCs. This receptor was identified in a man aged 55-75 years in good health and CMV-seronegative. The chain couples TRBV7-8 to TRBJ2-5; 12 nucleotides agree with TRBD2. Here the CDR3 DNA reads TGTGCCAGCAGCTTAGCCTGGACTAGCGGGACCCCGGGGGAGACCCAGTACTTC. Its translation: CASSLAWTSGTPGETQYF.